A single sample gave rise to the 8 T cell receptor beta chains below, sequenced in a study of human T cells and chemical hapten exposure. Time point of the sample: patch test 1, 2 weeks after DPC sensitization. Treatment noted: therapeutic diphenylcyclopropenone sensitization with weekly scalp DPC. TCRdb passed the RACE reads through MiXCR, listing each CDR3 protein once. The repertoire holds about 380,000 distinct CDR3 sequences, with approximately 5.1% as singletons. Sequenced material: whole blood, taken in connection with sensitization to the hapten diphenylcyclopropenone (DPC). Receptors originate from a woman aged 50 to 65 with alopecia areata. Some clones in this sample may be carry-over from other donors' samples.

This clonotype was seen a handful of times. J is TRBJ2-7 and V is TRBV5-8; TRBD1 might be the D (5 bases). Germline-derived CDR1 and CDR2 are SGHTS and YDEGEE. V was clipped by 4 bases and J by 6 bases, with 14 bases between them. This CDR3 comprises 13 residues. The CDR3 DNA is TGTGCCAGCAGCAGGTCCCCGACAGTCGAGCAGTACTTC. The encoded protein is CASSRSPTVEQYF.

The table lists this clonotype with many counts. DNA for the CDR3: TGTGCTAGTGGTTTGGTATTCCTTCCCAAGGCGGCAAAAAAGACCCAGTACTTC. This encodes CASGLVFLPKAAKKTQYF. The gene calls are TRBV12-5 and TRBJ2-5; D is unresolved. Germline V CDR1 and CDR2: LGHNT, FRNRAP. The germline V and J ends were trimmed by 0 bases and 6 bases, with 23 bases remaining between them. This CDR3 region has 18 residues.

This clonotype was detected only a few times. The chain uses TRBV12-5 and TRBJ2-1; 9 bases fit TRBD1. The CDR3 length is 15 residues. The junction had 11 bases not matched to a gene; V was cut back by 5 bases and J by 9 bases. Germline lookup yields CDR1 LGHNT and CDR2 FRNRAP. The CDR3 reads CASGRKNRGLSEQFF. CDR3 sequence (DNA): TGTGCTAGTGGTCGGAAAAACAGGGGGCTAAGTGAGCAGTTCTTC.

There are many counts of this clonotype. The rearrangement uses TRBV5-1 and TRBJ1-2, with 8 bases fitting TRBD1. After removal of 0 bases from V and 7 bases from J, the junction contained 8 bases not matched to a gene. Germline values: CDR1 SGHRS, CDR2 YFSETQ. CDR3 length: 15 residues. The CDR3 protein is CASSLESGTGAGYTF. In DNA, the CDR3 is TGCGCCAGCAGCTTGGAGAGCGGGACAGGCGCTGGCTACACCTTC.

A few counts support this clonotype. In DNA, the CDR3 is TGCGCCAGCAGCCAAGATCATGGTAGCGGGGCCTACAATGAGCAGTTCTTC. It encodes CASSQDHGSGAYNEQFF. The V call is TRBV4-3, the J call TRBJ2-1, with TRBD2 matching over 8 bases. The V gene's germline CDR1 is LGHNA and CDR2 YSLEER. This CDR3 has 17 residues. With 0 bases clipped from V and 2 bases from J, the junction kept 6 bases outside the gene matches.

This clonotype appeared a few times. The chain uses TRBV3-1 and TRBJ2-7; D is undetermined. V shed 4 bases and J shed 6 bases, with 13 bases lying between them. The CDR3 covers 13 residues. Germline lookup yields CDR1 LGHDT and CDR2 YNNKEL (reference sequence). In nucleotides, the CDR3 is TGTGCCAGCAGCCCTGGTACAGCCCCCGAGCAGTACTTC. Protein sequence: CASSPGTAPEQYF.

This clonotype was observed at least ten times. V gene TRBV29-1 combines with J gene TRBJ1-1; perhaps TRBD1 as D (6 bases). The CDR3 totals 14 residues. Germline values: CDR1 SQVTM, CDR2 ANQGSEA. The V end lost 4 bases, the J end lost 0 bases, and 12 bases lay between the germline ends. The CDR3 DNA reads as TGCAGCGTTGTAGGGGGGATCCTGAACACTGAAGCTTTCTTT. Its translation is CSVVGGILNTEAFF.

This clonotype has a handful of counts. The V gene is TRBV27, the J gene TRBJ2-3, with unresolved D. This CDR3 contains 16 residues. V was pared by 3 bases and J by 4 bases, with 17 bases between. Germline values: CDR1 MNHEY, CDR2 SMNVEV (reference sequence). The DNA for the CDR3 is TGTGCCAGCAGTTTGTTAAGAGGATTCAGTGCAGATACGCAGTATTTT. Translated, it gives CASSLLRGFSADTQYF.